These T cell receptor beta chains were read from a single sample in a study of early T cells in non-severe SARS-CoV-2 infection. One entry per CDR3 protein, called by TCRdb with MiXCR from the 5' RACE reads. Of approximately 70,000 distinct CDR3 sequences detected, roughly 4.8% appear once; the ten largest clones hold approximately 3.7%. This specimen consisted of whole blood, obtained at baseline. Source of these receptors: an adult who was a healthcare worker with PCR-confirmed SARS-CoV-2 infection or an uninfected control (not recorded which). The donor label of this sample is uncertain. Each CDR3 is given with its conserved first and last residue. D genes are given only for firm matches. Rows give clone size only sometimes, using once, few, many, or a class for an expanded clone.

>many|TRBV4-2|.|TRBJ2-1
TGTGCCAGCAGCCAAGATTTCGGTGAGCAGTTCTTC
CASSQDFGEQFF
>many|TRBV20-1|TRBD1|TRBJ1-5
TGCAGTGCAAGTCCGGGACAGGGATATCAGCCCCAGCATTTT
CSASPGQGYQPQHF
>few|TRBV7-2|.|TRBJ2-3
TGTGCCAGCAGCCGGGACTTAAGCACAGATACGCAGTATTTT
CASSRDLSTDTQYF
>many|TRBV6-5|.|TRBJ2-7
TGTGCCAGCCGTCCCAACTCCTACGAGCAGTACTTC
CASRPNSYEQYF
>many|TRBV29-1|.|TRBJ1-1
TGCAGCACGAAAGGCTGGGGCGCTGAAGCTTTCTTT
CSTKGWGAEAFF
>.|TRBV6-2/TRBV6-3|TRBD2|TRBJ2-1
TGTGCCAGCAGTTTACCAGCGGGGGGTTACAATGAGCAGTTCTTC
CASSLPAGGYNEQFF
>many|TRBV7-9|.|TRBJ1-2
TGTGCCAGCAGCCCGATGACAGCGAACTATGGCTACACCTTC
CASSPMTANYGYTF
>few|TRBV7-2|.|TRBJ2-7
TGTGCCAGCAGCTCTCCGGGACATGGGGTCTACGAGCAGTACTTC
CASSSPGHGVYEQYF
>few|TRBV5-4|.|TRBJ1-4
TGTGCCAGCAGCTCCCAGGGAACTAATGAAAAACTGTTTTTT
CASSSQGTNEKLFF
>few|TRBV5-1|.|TRBJ1-1
TGCGCCAGCAGCTTGGGGTCAGGGCCTAACCAAGCTTTCTTT
CASSLGSGPNQAFF
>many|TRBV7-3|.|TRBJ1-2
TGTGCCAGCAGCCCCGCGGGGGGCTTCTATGGCTACACCTTC
CASSPAGGFYGYTF